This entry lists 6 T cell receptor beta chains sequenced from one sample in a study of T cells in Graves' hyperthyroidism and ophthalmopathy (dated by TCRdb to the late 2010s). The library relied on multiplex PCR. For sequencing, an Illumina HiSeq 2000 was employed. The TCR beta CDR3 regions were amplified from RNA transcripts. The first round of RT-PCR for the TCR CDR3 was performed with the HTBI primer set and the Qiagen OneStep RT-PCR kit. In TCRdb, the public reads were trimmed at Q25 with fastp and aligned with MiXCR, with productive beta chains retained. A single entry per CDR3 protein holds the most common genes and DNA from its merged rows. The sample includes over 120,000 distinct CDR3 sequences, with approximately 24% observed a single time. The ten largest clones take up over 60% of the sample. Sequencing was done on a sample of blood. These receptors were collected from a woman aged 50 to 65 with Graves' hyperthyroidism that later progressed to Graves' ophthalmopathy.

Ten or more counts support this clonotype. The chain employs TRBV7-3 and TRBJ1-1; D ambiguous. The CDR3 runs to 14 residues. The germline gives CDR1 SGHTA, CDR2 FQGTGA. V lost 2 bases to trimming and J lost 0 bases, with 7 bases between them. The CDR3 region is CASSLYGMNTEAFF. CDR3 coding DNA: TGTGCCAGCAGCTTATACGGCATGAACACTGAAGCTTTCTTT.

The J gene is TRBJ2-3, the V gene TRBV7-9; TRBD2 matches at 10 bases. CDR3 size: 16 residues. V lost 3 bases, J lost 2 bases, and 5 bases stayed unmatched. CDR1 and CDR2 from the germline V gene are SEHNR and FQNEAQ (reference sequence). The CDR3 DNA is TGTGCCAGCAGCTTCGGCACTAGCGGGATCACAGATACGCAGTATTTT. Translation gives CASSFGTSGITDTQYF.

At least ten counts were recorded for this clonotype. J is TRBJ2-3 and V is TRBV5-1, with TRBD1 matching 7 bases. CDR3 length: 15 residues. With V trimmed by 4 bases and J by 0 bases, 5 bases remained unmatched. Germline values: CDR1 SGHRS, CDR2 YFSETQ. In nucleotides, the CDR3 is TGCGCCAGCAGCCTAGGGACAGTTAGCACAGATACGCAGTATTTT. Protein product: CASSLGTVSTDTQYF.

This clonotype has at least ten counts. The CDR3 sequence: CSAILAEGYQETQYF. In nucleotides, the CDR3 is TGCAGTGCTATCTTAGCGGAGGGGTACCAAGAGACCCAGTACTTC. The rearrangement links TRBV20-1 to TRBJ2-5, with D tentatively TRBD2 (6 bases). There are 15 residues in the CDR3. Trimming removed 4 bases at V and 0 bases at J, with 15 bases between. CDR1 DFQATT and CDR2 SNEGSKA come from the germline V gene (reference sequence).

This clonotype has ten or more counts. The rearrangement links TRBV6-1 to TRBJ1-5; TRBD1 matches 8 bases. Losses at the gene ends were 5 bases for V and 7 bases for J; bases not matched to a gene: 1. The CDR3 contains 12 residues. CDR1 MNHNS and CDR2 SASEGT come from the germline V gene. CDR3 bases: TGTGCCAGCAGTACAGGGGGACAGCCCCAGCATTTT. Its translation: CASSTGGQPQHF.

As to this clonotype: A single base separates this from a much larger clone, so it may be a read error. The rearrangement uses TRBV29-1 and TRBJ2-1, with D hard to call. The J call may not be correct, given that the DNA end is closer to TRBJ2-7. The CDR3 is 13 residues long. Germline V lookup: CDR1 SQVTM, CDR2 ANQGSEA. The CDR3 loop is CSVALVPYNEQYF. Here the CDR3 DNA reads TGCAGCGTTGCCCTAGTCCCCTACAATGAGCAGTACTTC.